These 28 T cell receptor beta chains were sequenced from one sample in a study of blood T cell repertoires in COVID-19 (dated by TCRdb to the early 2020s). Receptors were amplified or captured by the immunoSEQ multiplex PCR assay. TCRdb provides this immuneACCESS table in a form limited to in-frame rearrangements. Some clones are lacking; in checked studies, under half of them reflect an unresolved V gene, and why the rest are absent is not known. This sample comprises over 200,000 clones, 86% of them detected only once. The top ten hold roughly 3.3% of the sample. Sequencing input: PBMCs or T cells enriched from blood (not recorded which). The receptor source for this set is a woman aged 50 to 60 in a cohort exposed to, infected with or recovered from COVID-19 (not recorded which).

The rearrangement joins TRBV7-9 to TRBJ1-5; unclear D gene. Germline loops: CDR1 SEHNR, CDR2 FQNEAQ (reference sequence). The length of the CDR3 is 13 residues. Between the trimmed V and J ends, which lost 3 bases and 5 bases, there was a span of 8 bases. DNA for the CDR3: TGTGCCAGCAGCTTTACAGAAGATCAGCCCCAGCATTTT. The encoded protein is CASSFTEDQPQHF.

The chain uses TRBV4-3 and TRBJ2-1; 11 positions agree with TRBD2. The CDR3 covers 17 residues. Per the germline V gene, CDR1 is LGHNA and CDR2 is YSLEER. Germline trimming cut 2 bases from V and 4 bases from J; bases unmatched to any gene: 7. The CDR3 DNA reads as TGCGCCAGCAGCCAAAGTATCCTAGCGGGGGGATACAATGAGCAGTTCTTC. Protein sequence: CASSQSILAGGYNEQFF.

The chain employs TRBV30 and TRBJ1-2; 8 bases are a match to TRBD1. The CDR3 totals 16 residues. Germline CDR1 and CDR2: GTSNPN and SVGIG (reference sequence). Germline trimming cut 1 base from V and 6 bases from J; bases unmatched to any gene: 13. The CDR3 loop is CAWSDRDRFLADGYTF. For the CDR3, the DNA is TGTGCCTGGAGTGACCGGGACAGGTTTCTGGCCGATGGCTACACCTTC.

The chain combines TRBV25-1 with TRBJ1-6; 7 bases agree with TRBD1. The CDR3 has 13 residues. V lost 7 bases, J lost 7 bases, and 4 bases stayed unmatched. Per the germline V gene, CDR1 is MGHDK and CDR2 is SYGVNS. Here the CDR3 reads CASNQGVNSPLHF. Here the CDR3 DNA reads TGTGCCAGCAACCAGGGGGTAAATTCACCCCTCCACTTT.

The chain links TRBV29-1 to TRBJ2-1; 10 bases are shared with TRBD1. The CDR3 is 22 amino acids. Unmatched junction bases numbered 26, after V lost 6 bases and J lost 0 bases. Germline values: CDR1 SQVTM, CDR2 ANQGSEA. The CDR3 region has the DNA TGCAGCGTCCCCAGCCAAAAGGAGGGGACAGGGGTTTTCGGTAGCTCCTACAATGAGCAGTTCTTC. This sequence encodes CSVPSQKEGTGVFGSSYNEQFF.

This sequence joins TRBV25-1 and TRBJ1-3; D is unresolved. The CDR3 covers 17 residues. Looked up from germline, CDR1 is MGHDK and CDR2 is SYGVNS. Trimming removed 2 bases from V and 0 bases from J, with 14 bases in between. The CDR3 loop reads CASSESGRLFSGNTIYF. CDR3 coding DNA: TGTGCCAGCAGTGAAAGCGGCAGGCTTTTCTCTGGAAACACCATATATTTT.

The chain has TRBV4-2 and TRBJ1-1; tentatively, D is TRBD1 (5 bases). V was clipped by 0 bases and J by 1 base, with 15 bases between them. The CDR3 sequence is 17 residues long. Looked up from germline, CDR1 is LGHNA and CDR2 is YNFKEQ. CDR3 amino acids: CASSQDRQGAGNTEAFF. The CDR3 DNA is TGTGCCAGCAGCCAAGATCGGCAGGGAGCGGGGAACACTGAAGCTTTCTTT.

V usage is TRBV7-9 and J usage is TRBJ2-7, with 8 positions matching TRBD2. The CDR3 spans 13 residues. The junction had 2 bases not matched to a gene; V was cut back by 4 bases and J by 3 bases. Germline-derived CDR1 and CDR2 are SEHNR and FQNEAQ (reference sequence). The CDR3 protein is CASSSGTSYEQYF. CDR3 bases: TGTGCCAGCAGCTCCGGGACTAGCTACGAGCAGTACTTC.

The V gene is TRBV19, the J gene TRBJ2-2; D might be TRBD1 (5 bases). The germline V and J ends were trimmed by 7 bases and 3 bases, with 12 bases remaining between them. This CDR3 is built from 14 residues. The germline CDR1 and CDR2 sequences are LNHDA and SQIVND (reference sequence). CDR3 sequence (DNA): TGTGCCAGTAAAGTGGGGCGTCACACCGGGGAGCTGTTTTTT. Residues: CASKVGRHTGELFF.

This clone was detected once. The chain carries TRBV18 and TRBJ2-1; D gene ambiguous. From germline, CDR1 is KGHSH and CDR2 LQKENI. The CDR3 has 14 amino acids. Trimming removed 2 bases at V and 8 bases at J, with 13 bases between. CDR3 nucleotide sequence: TGTGCCAGCTCACCAGTAGCCTCGGAGTATGAGCAGTTCTTC. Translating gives CASSPVASEYEQFF.

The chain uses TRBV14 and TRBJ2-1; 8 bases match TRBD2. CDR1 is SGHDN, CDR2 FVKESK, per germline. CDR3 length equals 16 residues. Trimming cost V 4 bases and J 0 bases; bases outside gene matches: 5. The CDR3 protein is CASSPLSGGSYNEQFF. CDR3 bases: TGTGCCAGCAGCCCCCTGAGCGGGGGCTCCTACAATGAGCAGTTCTTC.

The CDR3, as DNA: TGTGCCAGCACCAATTCAGGGAACACCGGGGAGCTGTTTTTT. It codes for CASTNSGNTGELFF. J is TRBJ2-2 and V is TRBV11-2; D remains ambiguous. CDR1 and CDR2 from the germline V gene are SGHAT and FQNNGV. The V gene lost 7 bases and the J gene lost 1 base, with 10 bases spanning the gap. CDR3 length equals 14 residues.

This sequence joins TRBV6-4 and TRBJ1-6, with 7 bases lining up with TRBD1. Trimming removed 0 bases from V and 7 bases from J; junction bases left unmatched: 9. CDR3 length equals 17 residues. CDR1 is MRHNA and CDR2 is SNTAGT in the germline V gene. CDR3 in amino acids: CASSDSVPGQLNSPLHF. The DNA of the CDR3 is TGTGCCAGCAGTGACTCTGTCCCGGGACAGCTAAATTCACCCCTCCACTTT.

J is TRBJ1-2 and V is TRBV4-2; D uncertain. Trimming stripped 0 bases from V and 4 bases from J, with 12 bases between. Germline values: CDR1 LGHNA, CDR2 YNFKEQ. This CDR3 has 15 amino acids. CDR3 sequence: CASSQDKGRGYGYTF. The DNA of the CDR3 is TGTGCCAGCAGCCAAGATAAGGGCCGGGGCTATGGCTACACCTTC.

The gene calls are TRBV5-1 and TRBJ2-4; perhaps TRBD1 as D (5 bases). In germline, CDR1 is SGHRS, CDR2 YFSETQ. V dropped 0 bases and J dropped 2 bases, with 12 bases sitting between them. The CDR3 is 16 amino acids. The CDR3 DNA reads TGCGCCAGCAGCTTGGGACCGACAGACCCCAAAAACATTCAGTACTTC. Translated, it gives CASSLGPTDPKNIQYF.

The CDR3 DNA reads TGTGCCAGCTCACCATTGCCCGGACGAGGGGGGGGAGATACGCAGTATTTT. Translated, it gives CASSPLPGRGGGDTQYF. The genes are TRBV18 and TRBJ2-3, with D maybe TRBD2 (7 bases). From germline, CDR1 is KGHSH and CDR2 LQKENI. The V and J ends lost 2 bases and 5 bases respectively, with 20 bases between them. The CDR3 loop spans 17 amino acids.

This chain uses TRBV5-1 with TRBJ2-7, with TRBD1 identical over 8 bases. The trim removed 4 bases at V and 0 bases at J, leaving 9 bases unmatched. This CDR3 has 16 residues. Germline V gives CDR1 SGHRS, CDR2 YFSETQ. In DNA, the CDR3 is TGCGCCAGCAGCCCCCGGACAGGGCAACTCTCCTACGAGCAGTACTTC. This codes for CASSPRTGQLSYEQYF.

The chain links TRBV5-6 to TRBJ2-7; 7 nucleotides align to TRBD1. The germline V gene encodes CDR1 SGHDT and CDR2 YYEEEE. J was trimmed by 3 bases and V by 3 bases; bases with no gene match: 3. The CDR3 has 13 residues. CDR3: CASSSRGYYEQYF. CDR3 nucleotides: TGTGCCAGCAGCTCCAGGGGGTACTACGAGCAGTACTTC.

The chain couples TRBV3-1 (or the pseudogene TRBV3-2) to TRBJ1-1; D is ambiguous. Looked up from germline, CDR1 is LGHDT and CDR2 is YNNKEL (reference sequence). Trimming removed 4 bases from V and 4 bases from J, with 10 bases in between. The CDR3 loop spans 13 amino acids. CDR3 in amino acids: CASSPHPSTEAFF. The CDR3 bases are TGTGCCAGCAGCCCCCACCCCAGCACTGAAGCTTTCTTT.

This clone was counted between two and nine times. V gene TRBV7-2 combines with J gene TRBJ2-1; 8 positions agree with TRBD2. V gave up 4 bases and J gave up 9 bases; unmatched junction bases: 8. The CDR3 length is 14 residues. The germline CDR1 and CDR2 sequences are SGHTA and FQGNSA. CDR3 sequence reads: CASSSVAGLGEQFF. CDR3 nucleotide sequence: TGTGCCAGCAGCTCCGTAGCGGGGTTGGGTGAGCAGTTCTTC.

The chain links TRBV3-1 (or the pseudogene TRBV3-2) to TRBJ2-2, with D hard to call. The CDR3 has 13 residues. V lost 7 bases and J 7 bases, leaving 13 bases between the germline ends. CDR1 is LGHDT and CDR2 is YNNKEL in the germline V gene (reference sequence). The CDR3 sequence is CASTKAMLGELFF. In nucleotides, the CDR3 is TGTGCCAGCACCAAAGCCATGCTCGGGGAGCTGTTTTTT.

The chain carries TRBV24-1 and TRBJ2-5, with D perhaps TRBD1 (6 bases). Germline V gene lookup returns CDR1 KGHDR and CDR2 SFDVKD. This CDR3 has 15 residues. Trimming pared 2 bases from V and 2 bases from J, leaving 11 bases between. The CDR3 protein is CATSDSTTGQETQYF. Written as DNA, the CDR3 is TGTGCCACCAGTGATTCGACGACAGGACAAGAGACCCAGTACTTC.

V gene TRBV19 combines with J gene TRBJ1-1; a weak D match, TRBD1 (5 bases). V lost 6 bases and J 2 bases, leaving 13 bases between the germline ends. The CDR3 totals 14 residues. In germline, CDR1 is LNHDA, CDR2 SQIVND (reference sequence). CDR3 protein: CASRLWGGNTEAFF. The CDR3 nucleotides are TGTGCCAGTAGATTGTGGGGGGGAAACACTGAAGCTTTCTTT.

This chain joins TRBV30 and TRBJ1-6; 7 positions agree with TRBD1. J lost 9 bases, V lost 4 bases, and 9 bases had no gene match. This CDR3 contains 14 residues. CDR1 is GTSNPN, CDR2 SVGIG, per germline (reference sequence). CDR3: CAWTSTGLFSPLHF. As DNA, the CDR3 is TGTGCCTGGACTTCGACAGGGTTGTTTTCACCCCTCCACTTT.

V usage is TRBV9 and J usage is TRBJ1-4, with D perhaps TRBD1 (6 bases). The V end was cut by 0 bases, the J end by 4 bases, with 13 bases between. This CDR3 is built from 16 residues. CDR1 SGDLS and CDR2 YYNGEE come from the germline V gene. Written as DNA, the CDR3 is TGTGCCAGCAGCGTAGCTTCAAGCAGGGGTAATGAAAAACTGTTTTTT. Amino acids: CASSVASSRGNEKLFF.

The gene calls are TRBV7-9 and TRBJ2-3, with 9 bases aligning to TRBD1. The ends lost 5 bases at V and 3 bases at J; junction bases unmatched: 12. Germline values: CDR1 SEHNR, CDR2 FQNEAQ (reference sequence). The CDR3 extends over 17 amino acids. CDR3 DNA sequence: TGTGCCAGCAGCCCTCGTCACAGGGGGCTTGAGACAGATACGCAGTATTTT. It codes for CASSPRHRGLETDTQYF.

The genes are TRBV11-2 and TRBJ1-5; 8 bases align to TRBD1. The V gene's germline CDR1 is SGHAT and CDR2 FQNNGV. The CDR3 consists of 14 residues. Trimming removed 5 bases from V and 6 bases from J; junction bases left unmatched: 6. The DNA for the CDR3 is TGTGCCAGCAGCCAGGGGGCGAGTGGTCAGCCCCAGCATTTT. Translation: CASSQGASGQPQHF.

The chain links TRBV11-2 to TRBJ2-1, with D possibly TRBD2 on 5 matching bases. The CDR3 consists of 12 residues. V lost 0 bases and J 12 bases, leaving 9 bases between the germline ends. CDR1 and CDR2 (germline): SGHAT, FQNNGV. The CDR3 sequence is CASSLEVGGQFF. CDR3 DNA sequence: TGTGCCAGCAGCTTAGAAGTAGGAGGGCAGTTCTTC. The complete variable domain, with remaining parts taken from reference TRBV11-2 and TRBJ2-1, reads EAGVAQSPRYKIIEKRQSVAFWCNPISGHATLYWYQQILGQGPKLLIQFQNNGVVDDSQLPKDRFSAERLKGVDSTLKIQPAKLEDSAVYLCASSLEVGGQFFGPGTRLTVL.